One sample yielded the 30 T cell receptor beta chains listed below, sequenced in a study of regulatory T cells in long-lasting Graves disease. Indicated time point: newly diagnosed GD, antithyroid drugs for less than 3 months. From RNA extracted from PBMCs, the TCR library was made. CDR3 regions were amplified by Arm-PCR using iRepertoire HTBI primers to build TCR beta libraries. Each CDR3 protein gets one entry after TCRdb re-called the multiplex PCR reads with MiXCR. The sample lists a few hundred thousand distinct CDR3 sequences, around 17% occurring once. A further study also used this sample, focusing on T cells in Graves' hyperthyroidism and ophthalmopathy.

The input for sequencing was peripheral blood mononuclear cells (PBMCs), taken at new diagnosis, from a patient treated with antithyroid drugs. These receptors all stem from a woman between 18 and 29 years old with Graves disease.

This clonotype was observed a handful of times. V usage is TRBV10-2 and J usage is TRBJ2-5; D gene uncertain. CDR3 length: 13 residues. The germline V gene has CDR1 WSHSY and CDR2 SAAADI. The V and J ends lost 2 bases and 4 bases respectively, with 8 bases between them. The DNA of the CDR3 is TGCGCCAGCAGTGAGGCCATGAGAGAGACCCAGTACTTC. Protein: CASSEAMRETQYF.

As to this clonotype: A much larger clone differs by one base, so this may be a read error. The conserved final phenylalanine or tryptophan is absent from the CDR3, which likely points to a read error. The DNA for the CDR3 is TGTGCCAGCAGTGTTTCGGGCCCCGGGGAGCTGTTTTCT. This sequence encodes CASSVSGPGELFS. J is TRBJ2-2 and V is TRBV2; D uncertain. The germline V gene encodes CDR1 SNHLY and CDR2 FYNNEI. The CDR3 has 13 amino acids. Trimming shortened V by 4 bases and J by 6 bases, and 9 bases separated the two germline ends.

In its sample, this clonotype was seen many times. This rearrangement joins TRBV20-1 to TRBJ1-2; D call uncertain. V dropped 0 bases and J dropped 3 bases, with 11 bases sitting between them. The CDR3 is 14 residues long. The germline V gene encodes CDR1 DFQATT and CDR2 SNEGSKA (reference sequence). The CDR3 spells CSARDPKRHYGYTF. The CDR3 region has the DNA TGCAGTGCTAGAGATCCTAAGCGCCACTATGGCTACACCTTC.

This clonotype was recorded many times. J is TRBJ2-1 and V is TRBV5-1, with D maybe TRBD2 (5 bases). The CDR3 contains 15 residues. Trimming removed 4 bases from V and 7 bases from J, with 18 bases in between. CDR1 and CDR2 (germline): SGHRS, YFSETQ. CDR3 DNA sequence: TGCGCCAGCAGCCCGAATACGCAGAGGAGGAATGAGCAGTTCTTC. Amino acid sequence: CASSPNTQRRNEQFF.

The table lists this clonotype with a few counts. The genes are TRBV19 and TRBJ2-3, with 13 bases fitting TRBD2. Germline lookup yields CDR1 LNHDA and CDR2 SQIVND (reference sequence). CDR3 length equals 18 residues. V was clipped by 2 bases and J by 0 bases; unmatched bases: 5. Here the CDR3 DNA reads TGTGCCAGTAGTATAACTAGCGGGAGGGTCGTCAGCACAGATACGCAGTATTTT. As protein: CASSITSGRVVSTDTQYF.

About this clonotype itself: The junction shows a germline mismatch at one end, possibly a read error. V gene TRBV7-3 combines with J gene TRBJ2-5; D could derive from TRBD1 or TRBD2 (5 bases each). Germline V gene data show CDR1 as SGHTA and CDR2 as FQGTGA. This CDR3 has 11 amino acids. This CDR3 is CAISSLGAQYF. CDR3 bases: TGTGCCATCAGCAGCTTGGGGGCCCAGTACTTC.

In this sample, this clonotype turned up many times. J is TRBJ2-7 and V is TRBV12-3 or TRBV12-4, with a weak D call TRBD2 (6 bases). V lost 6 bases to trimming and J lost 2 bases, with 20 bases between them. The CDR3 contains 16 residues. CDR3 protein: CASSTPQRAKTYEQYF. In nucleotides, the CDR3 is TGTGCCAGCAGCACCCCTCAGCGGGCGAAGACCTACGAGCAGTACTTC.

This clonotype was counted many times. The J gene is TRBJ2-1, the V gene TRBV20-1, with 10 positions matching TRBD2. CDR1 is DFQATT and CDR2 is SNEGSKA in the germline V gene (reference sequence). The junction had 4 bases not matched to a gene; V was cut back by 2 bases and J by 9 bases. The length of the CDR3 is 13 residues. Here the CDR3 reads CSARLLAGAEQFF. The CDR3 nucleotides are TGCAGTGCTAGATTGCTAGCGGGAGCTGAGCAGTTCTTC.

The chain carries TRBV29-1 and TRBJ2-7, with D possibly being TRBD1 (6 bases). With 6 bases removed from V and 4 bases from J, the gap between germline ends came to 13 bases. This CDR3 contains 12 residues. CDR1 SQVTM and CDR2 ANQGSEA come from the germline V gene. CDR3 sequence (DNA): TGCAGCGTCGTATTGGACAGTTACGAGCAGTACTTC. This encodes CSVVLDSYEQYF.

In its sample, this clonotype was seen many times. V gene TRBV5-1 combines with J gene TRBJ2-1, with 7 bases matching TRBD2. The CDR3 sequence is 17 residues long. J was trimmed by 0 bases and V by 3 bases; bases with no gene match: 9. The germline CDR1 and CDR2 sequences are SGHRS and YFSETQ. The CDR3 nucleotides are TGCGCCAGCAGCTCCGGGGTAGCGGGTCGCTCCTACAATGAGCAGTTCTTC. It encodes CASSSGVAGRSYNEQFF.

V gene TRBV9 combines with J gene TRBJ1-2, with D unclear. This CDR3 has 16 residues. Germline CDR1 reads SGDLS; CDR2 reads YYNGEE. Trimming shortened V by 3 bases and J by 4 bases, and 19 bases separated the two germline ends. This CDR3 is CASSDIRVNSAYGYTF. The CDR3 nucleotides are TGTGCCAGCAGCGACATTCGTGTCAATTCGGCCTATGGCTACACCTTC.

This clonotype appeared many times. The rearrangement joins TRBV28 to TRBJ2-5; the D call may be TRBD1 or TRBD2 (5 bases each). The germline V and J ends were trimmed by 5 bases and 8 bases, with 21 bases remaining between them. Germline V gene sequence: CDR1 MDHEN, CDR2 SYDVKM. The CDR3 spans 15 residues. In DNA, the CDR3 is TGTGCCAGCAGTGCCCGGGGCGGTATCAAGAGAACCCAGTACTTC. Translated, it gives CASSARGGIKRTQYF.

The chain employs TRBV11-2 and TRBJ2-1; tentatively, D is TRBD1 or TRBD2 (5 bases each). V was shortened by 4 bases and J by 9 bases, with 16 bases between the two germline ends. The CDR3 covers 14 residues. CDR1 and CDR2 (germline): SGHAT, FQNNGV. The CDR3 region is CASSWGRSPGEQFF. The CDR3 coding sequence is TGTGCCAGCAGCTGGGGACGCTCCCCGGGTGAGCAGTTCTTC.

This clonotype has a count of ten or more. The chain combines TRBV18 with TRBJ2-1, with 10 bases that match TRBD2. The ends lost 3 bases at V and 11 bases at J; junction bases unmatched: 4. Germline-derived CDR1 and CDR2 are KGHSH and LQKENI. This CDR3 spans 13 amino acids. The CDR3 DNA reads TGTGCCAGCTCACCGTCCACTAGCGGGAAGCAGTTCTTC. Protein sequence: CASSPSTSGKQFF.

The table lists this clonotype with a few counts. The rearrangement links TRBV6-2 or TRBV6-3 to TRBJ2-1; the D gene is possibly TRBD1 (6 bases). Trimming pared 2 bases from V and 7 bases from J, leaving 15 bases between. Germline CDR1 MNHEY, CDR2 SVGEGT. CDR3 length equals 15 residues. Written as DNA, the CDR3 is TGTGCCAGCAGTTACGGTTGGGGGCGACTTAATGAGCAGTTCTTC. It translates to CASSYGWGRLNEQFF.

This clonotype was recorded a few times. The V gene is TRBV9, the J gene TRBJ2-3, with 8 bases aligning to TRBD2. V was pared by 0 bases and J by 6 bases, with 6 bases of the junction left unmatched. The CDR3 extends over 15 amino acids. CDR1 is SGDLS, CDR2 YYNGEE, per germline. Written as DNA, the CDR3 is TGTGCCAGCAGCGTAGACGGGAGGGCCTTTGATACGCAGTATTTT. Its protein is CASSVDGRAFDTQYF.

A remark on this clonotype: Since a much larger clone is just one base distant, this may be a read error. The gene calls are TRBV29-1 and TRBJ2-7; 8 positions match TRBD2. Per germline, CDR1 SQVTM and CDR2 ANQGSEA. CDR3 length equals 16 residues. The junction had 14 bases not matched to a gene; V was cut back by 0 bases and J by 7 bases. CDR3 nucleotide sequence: TGCAGCGTTGAAGAAACCGGGAGGGCCTGGGGCAATGAGCAGTACTTC. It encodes CSVEETGRAWGNEQYF.

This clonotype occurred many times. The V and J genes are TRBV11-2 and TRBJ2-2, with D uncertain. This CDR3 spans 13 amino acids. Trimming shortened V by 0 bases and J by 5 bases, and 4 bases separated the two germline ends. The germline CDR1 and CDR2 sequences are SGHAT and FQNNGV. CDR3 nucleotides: TGTGCCAGCAGCTTAGAGAGAACCGGGGAGCTGTTTTTT. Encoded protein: CASSLERTGELFF.

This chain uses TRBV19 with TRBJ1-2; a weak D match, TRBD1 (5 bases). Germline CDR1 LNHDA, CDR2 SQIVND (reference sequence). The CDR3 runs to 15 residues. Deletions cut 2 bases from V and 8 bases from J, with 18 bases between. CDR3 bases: TGTGCCAGTAGTATAATTGGTTCAGGGAGTGGAGGCTACACCTTC. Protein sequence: CASSIIGSGSGGYTF.

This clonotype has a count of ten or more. CDR3 bases: TGCGCCAGCAGCTTGGATTCAGCTGAAGCTTTCTTT. Residues: CASSLDSAEAFF. The genes are TRBV5-1 and TRBJ1-1; D is uncertain. V lost 0 bases and J lost 6, with 6 bases in between. Germline V gene lookup returns CDR1 SGHRS and CDR2 YFSETQ. This CDR3 region has 12 residues.

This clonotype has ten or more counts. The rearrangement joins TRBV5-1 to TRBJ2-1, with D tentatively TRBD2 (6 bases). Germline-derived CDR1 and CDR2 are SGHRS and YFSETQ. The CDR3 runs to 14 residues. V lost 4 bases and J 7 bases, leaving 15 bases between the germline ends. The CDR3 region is CASSPGFGGNEQFF. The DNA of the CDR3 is TGCGCCAGCAGCCCGGGGTTCGGGGGTAATGAGCAGTTCTTC.

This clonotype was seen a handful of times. DNA of the CDR3: TGCGCCAGCAGCCGAACCTATGCTAGCGCCTCAAACACCGGGGAGCTGTTTTTT. It codes for CASSRTYASASNTGELFF. This chain joins TRBV4-1 and TRBJ2-2; TRBD2 might be the D (6 bases). Trimming cost V 4 bases and J 2 bases, with 20 bases left between them. The CDR3 loop spans 18 amino acids. Germline-derived CDR1 and CDR2 are MGHRA and YSYEKL.

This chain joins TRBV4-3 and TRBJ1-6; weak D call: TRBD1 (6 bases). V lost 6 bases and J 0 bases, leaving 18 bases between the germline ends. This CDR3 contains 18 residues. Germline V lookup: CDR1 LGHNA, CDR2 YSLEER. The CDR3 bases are TGCGCCAGCAGACCAACAACAGGGACCAGCTCCTATAATTCACCCCTCCACTTT. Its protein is CASRPTTGTSSYNSPLHF.

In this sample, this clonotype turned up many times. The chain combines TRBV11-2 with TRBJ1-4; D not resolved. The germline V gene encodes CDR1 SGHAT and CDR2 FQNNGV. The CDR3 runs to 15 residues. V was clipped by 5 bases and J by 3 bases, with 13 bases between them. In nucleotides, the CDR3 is TGTGCCAGCAGCCAGACGTTGCCCTCTAATGAAAAACTGTTTTTT. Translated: CASSQTLPSNEKLFF.

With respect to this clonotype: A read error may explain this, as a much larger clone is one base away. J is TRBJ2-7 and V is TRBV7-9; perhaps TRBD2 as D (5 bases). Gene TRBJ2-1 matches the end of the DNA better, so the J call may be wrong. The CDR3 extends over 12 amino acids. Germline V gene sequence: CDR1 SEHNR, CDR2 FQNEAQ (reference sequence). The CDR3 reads CASSPQRYEQFF. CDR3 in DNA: TGTGCCAGCAGCCCCCAGCGGTACGAGCAGTTCTTC.

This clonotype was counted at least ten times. The CDR3: CASSLPPRELRSSYNEQFF. The DNA for the CDR3 is TGTGCCAGCAGTTTACCCCCCCGAGAACTTCGTAGCTCCTACAATGAGCAGTTCTTC. The chain combines TRBV12-3 or TRBV12-4 with TRBJ2-1; D uncertain. The V and J ends lost 2 bases and 0 bases respectively, with 20 bases between them. This CDR3 has 19 residues.

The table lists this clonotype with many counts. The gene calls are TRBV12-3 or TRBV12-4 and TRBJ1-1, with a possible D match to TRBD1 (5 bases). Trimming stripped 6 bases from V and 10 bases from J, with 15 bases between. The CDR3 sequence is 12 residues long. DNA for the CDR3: TGTGCCAGCAGCCTCGGACCGAGGGGAGCTTTCTTT. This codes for CASSLGPRGAFF.

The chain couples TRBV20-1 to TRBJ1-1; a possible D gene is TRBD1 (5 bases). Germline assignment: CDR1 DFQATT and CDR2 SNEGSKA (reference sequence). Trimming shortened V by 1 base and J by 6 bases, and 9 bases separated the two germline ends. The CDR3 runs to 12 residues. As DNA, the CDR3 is TGCAGTGCTAGAGCGGAGGGGTCTGAAGCTTTCTTT. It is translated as CSARAEGSEAFF.

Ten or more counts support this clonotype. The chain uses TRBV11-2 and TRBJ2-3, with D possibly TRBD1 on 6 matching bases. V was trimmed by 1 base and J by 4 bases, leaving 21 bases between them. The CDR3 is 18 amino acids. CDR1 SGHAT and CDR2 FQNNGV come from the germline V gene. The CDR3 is CASSLVDSVLVVPDTQYF. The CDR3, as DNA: TGTGCCAGCAGCTTAGTGGACAGCGTGCTGGTCGTTCCAGATACGCAGTATTTT.

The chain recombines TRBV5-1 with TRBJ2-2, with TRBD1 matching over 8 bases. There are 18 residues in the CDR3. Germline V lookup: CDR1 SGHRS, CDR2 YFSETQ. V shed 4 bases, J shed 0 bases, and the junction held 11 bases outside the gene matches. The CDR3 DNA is TGCGCCAGCAGCAGACGGACAGGGCCGACATCGAACACCGGGGAGCTGTTTTTT. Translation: CASSRRTGPTSNTGELFF. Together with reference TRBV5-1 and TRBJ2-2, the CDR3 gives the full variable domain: KAGVTQTPRYLIKTRGQQVTLSCSPISGHRSVSWYQQTPGQGLQFLFEYFSETQRNKGNFPGRFSGRQFSNSRSEMNVSTLELGDSALYLCASSRRTGPTSNTGELFFGEGSRLTVL.